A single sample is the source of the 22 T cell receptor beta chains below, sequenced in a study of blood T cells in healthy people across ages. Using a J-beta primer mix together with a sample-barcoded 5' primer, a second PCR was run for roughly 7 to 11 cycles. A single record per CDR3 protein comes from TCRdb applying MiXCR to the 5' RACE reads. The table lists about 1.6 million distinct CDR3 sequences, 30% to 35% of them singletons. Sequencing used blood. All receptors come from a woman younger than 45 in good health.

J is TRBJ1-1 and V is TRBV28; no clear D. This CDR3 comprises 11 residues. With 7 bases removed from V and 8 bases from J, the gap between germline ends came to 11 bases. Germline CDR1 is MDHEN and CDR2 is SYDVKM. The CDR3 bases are TGTGCCAGCAACTCGATAGTAGAAGCTTTCTTT. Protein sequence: CASNSIVEAFF.

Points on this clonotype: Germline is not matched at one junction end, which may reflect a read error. The CDR3 nucleotides are TGTACCAGCAGTTTATTAAGGCAGGGCGGTCCCAATGGCTACACCTTC. This gives the protein CTSSLLRQGGPNGYTF. The chain has TRBV27 and TRBJ1-2; weak D call: TRBD1 (5 bases). The CDR3 is made up of 16 amino acids. Germline assignment: CDR1 MNHEY and CDR2 SMNVEV (reference sequence).

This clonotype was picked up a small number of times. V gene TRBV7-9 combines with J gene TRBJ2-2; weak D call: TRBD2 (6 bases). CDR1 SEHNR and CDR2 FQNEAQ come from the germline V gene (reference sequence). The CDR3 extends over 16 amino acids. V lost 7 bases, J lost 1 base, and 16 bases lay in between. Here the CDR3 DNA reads TGTGCCAGCACCAAAAGGGAGGCTTTGAACACCGGGGAGCTGTTTTTT. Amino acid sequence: CASTKREALNTGELFF.

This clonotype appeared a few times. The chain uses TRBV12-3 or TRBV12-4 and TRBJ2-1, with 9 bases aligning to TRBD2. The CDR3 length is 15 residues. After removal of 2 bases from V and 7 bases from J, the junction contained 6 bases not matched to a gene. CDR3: CASSLRTSEVNEQFF. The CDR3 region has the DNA TGTGCCAGCAGTTTACGGACTAGCGAAGTGAATGAGCAGTTCTTC.

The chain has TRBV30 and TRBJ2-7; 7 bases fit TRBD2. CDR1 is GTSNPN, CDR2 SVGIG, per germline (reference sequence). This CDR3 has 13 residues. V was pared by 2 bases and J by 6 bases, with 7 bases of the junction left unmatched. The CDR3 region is CAWSKRDFGEQYF. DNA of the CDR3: TGTGCCTGGAGTAAGCGGGACTTCGGCGAGCAGTACTTC.

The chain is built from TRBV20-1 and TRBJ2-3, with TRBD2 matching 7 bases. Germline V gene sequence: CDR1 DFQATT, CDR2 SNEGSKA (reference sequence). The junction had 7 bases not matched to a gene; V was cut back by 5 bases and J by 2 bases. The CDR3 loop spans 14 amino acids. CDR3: CSADQRGYTDTQYF. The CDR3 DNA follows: TGCAGTGCTGACCAGCGGGGTTACACAGATACGCAGTATTTT.

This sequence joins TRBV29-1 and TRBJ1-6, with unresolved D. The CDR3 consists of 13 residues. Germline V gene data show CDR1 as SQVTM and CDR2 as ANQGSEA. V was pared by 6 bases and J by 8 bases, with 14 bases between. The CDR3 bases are TGCAGCGTCCGCCAGGAGGCGGATTCACCCCTCCACTTT. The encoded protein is CSVRQEADSPLHF.

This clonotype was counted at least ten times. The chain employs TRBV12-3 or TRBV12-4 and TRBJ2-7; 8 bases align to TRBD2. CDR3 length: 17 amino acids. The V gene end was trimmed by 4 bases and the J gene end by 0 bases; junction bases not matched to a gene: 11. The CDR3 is CASSSGLATTPSYEQYF. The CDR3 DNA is TGTGCCAGCAGTTCAGGACTAGCCACAACTCCCTCCTACGAGCAGTACTTC.

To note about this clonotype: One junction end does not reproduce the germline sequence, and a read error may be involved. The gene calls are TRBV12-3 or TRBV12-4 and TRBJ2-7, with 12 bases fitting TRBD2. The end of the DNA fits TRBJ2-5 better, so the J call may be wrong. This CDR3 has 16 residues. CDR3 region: CVSSLLGLAGQETQYF. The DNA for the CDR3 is TGTGTCAGCAGTTTACTAGGACTAGCGGGGCAAGAGACCCAGTACTTC.

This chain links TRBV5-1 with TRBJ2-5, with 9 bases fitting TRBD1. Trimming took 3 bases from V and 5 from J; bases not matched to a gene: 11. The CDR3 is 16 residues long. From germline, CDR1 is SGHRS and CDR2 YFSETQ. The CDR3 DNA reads TGCGCCAGCAGCTCCCCCGGGACAGGGTCGTCTGAGACCCAGTACTTC. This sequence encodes CASSSPGTGSSETQYF.

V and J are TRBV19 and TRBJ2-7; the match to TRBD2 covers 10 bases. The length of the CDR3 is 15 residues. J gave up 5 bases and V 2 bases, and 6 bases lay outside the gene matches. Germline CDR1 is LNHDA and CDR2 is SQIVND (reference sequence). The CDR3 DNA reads TGTGCCAGTAGTATATGGACTAGCGGCGGTGACGAGCAGTACTTC. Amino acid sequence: CASSIWTSGGDEQYF. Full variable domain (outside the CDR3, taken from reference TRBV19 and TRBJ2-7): DGGITQSPKYLFRKEGQNVTLSCEQNLNHDAMYWYRQDPGQGLRLIYYSQIVNDFQKGDIAEGYSVSREKKESFPLTVTSAQKNPTAFYLCASSIWTSGGDEQYFGPGTRLTVT.

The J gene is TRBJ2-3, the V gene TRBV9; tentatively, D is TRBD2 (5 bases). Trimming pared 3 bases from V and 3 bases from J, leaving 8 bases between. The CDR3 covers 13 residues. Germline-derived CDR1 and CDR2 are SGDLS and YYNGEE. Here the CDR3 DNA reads TGTGCCAGCAGCGGCACTAGAACAGATACGCAGTATTTT. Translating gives CASSGTRTDTQYF.

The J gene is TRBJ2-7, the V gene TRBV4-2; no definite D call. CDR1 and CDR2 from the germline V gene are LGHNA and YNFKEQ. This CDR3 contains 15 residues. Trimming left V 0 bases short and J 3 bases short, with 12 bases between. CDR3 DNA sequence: TGTGCCAGCAGCCAAGATTTTGGAATACACTACGAGCAGTACTTC. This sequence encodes CASSQDFGIHYEQYF.

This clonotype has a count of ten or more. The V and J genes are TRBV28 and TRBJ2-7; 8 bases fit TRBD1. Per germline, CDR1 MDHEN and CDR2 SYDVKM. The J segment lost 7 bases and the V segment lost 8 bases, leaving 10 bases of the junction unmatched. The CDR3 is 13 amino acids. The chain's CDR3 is CASYRQGLREQYF. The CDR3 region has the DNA TGTGCCAGCTACAGACAGGGGCTTAGGGAGCAGTACTTC.

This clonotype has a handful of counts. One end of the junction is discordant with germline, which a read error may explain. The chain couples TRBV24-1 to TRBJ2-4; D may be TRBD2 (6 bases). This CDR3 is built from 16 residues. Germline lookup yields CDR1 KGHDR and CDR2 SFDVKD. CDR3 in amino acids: CATSDSLATGKSIQYF. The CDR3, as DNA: TGTGCCACCAGTGATTCCCTAGCGACGGGCAAAAGCATTCAGTACTTC.

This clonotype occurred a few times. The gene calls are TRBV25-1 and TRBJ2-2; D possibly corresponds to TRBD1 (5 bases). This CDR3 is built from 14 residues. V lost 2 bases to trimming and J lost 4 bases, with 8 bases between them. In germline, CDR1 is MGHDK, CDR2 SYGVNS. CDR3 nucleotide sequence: TGTGCCAGCAGTGAACAGGGCGGCACCGGGGAGCTGTTTTTT. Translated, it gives CASSEQGGTGELFF.

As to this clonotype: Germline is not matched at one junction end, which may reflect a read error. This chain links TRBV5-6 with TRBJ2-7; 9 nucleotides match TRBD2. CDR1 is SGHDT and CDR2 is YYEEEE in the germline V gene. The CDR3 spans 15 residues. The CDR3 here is CTSSFIAGVPYEQYF. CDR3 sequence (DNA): TGTACCAGCAGCTTCATAGCGGGAGTTCCCTACGAGCAGTACTTC.

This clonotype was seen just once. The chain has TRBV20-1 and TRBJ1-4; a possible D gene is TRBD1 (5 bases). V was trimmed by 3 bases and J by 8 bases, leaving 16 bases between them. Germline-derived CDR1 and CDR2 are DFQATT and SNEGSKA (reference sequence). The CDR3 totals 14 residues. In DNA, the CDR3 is TGCAGTGCTAGCGGGGGAGGATCGGGAGAAAAACTGTTTTTT. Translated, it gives CSASGGGSGEKLFF.

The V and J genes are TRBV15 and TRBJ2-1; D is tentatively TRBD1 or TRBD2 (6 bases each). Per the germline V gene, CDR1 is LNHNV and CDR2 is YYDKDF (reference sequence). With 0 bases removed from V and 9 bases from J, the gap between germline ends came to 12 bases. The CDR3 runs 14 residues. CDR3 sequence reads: CATSREGARGEQFF. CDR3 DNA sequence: TGTGCCACCAGCAGAGAGGGGGCGCGGGGTGAGCAGTTCTTC.

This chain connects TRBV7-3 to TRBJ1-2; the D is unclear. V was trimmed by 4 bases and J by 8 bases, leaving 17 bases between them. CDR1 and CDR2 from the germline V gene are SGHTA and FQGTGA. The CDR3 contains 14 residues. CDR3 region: CASSYPPSGRGYTF. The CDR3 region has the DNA TGTGCCAGCAGCTATCCGCCCTCAGGAAGGGGCTACACCTTC.

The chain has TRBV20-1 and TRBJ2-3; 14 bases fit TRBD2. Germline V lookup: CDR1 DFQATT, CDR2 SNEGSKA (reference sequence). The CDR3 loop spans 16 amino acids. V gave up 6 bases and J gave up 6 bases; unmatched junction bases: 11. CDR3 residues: CSAPRGTSGSSDTQYF. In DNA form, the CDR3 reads TGCAGTGCCCCCCGGGGGACTAGCGGGAGTTCCGATACGCAGTATTTT.

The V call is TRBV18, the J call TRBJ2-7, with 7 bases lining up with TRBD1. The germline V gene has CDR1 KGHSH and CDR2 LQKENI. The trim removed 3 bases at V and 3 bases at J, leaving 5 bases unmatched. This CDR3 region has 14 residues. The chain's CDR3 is CASSPGTVDYEQYF. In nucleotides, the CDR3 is TGTGCCAGCTCACCCGGGACAGTAGACTACGAGCAGTACTTC.